These 6 T cell receptor beta chains originate from one sample sequenced in a study of Tregs in tolerant kidney transplant recipients. Antigens of these TCRs are unknown. Clones were sequenced by immunoSEQ multiplex PCR, and TCRdb holds only the in-frame ones, with some missing. The table lists over a thousand clones, around 43% of them singletons. Specimen: Tregs from blood grown in culture. All receptors come from a human donor in good health.

By its share, this clone is medium-sized. The chain joins TRBV2 to TRBJ2-3, with 12 bases that match TRBD2. The ends lost 7 bases at V and 8 bases at J; junction bases unmatched: 16. In germline, CDR1 is SNHLY, CDR2 FYNNEI. The CDR3 is 17 residues long. The DNA for the CDR3 is TGTGCCAGCACCCTAATTGCTCTAGCGGGAGGGACCGGTACGCAGTATTTT. It codes for CASTLIALAGGTGTQYF.

The chain couples TRBV19 to TRBJ2-7; no clear D gene. The CDR3 runs 13 residues. V lost 9 bases to trimming and J lost 5 bases, with 17 bases between them. Germline-derived CDR1 and CDR2 are LNHDA and SQIVND (reference sequence). CDR3 DNA: TGTGCCAGCAGCCTACGTCGAGCTCACGAGCAGTACTTC. Its translation: CASSLRRAHEQYF.

Comments on this clone: The junction departs from germline at one end; a sequencing error may be responsible. The V and J genes are TRBV7-2 and TRBJ2-3; TRBD2 matches at 7 bases. Germline V gene data show CDR1 as SGHTA and CDR2 as FQGNSA. The CDR3 runs to 13 residues. The CDR3 DNA is TGCGCCAGCAGCTTTCGGGAGGCAGATACGCAGTATTTT. This gives the protein CASSFREADTQYF.

This clone turned up a few times. The chain carries TRBV7-2 and TRBJ2-5, with TRBD2 identical over 7 bases. Trimming took 7 bases from V and 2 from J; bases not matched to a gene: 10. CDR3 length: 15 amino acids. Looked up from germline, CDR1 is SGHTA and CDR2 is FQGNSA. CDR3 DNA: TGTGCCAGCACACCCTTCGGGGGGAATCAAGAGACCCAGTACTTC. Translated: CASTPFGGNQETQYF.

This sequence joins TRBV19 and TRBJ1-5; maybe TRBD1 (5 bases). From germline, CDR1 is LNHDA and CDR2 SQIVND (reference sequence). The CDR3 totals 13 residues. V was pared by 8 bases and J by 2 bases, with 10 bases between. The CDR3 bases are TGTGCCAGTTCGGGACGACGCAATCAGCCCCAGCATTTT. This translates into CASSGRRNQPQHF.

This clone is deemed medium-sized. V is TRBV7-9 and J is TRBJ2-7; D perhaps matches TRBD2 (5 bases). V was pared by 1 base and J by 7 bases, with 11 bases between. The germline V gene has CDR1 SEHNR and CDR2 FQNEAQ (reference sequence). The CDR3 loop spans 13 amino acids. In DNA form, the CDR3 reads TGTGCCAGCAGCTTAGGGGGTGCGGGTGAGCAGTACTTC. Its protein is CASSLGGAGEQYF. The full variable domain, rest sourced from reference TRBV7-9 and TRBJ2-7, is DTGVSQNPRHKITKRGQNVTFRCDPISEHNRLYWYRQTLGQGPEFLTYFQNEAQLEKSRLLSDRFSAERPKGSFSTLEIQRTEQGDSAMYLCASSLGGAGEQYFGPGTRLTVT.